This entry lists 7 T cell receptor beta chains sequenced from one sample in a study of OX40 agonist ivuxolimab in advanced cancers. Assay used: immunoSEQ multiplex PCR; TCRdb lists only in-frame clones, some missing. The sample has some 28,000 clones, around three quarters seen once. Sequences were derived from CD4+ or CD8+ T cells sorted from blood, sampled in a trial of the OX40 agonist ivuxolimab. These receptors originate from an adult with an advanced solid tumor such as melanoma, head and neck, liver or kidney cancer.

The V gene is TRBV27, the J gene TRBJ1-2, with 10 nucleotides matching TRBD1. Looked up from germline, CDR1 is MNHEY and CDR2 is SMNVEV (reference sequence). The CDR3 runs 15 residues. V lost 6 bases and J lost 7; bases outside the gene matches: 11. CDR3 protein: CASRSRDRGPGGYTF. CDR3 bases: TGTGCCAGCAGGAGCCGGGACAGGGGCCCGGGTGGCTACACCTTC.

This clone turned up a few times. The chain links TRBV7-9 to TRBJ1-2; possible D gene TRBD1, 5 bases. Germline V CDR1 and CDR2: SEHNR, FQNEAQ (reference sequence). V shed 1 base and J shed 6 bases, with 9 bases lying between them. The CDR3 is 13 residues long. The CDR3 DNA follows: TGTGCCAGCAGCTTAGAGGCAGGGAATGGCTACACCTTC. Protein: CASSLEAGNGYTF.

The chain couples TRBV30 to TRBJ1-5, with D hard to call. Deletions cut 5 bases from V and 3 bases from J, with 5 bases between. The germline V gene has CDR1 GTSNPN and CDR2 SVGIG (reference sequence). The length of the CDR3 is 11 residues. CDR3 bases: TGTGCCTGGGGAAACAATCAGCCCCAGCATTTT. Translation gives CAWGNNQPQHF.

This clone was picked up one time. The V and J genes are TRBV4-2 and TRBJ2-7; 11 positions match TRBD2. The germline V gene has CDR1 LGHNA and CDR2 YNFKEQ. This CDR3 has 16 amino acids. V shed 1 base, J shed 1 base, and the junction held 3 bases outside the gene matches. The CDR3 region is CASSQVGTSGSYEQYF. In DNA, the CDR3 is TGTGCCAGCAGCCAAGTAGGGACTAGCGGTTCCTACGAGCAGTACTTC.

The V call is TRBV5-1, the J call TRBJ1-1, with 11 bases identical to TRBD1. The CDR3 extends over 14 amino acids. V trimming: 3 bases; J trimming: 3 bases; junction bases outside the gene matches: 1. Germline V gene data show CDR1 as SGHRS and CDR2 as YFSETQ. The CDR3 nucleotides read TGCGCCAGCAGCTGGGGACAGGGGGACACTGAAGCTTTCTTT. Translated, it gives CASSWGQGDTEAFF.

The chain combines TRBV19 with TRBJ2-2; D ambiguous. The ends were cut back, 7 bases at V and 3 bases at J, with 9 bases in the middle. The CDR3 has 13 residues. The germline V gene encodes CDR1 LNHDA and CDR2 SQIVND (reference sequence). In DNA, the CDR3 is TGTGCCAGTAACCCGAGGCACACCGGGGAGCTGTTTTTT. It yields the protein CASNPRHTGELFF.

The chain couples TRBV11-2 to TRBJ2-6, with D hard to call. The CDR3 totals 15 residues. The germline V gene encodes CDR1 SGHAT and CDR2 FQNNGV. Trimming pared 5 bases from V and 4 bases from J, leaving 12 bases between. The CDR3: CASSPRGSGANVLTF. The CDR3 bases are TGTGCCAGCAGCCCCCGCGGATCCGGGGCCAACGTCCTGACTTTC.